This T cell receptor (beta chain) was sequenced during a study of cytomegalovirus exposure and HLA in healthy donors. Turning to the study itself: An analysis done earlier identified about 100 million unique TCR beta sequences from approximately 170 million T cells. Findings and limits, study-wide: V segments that were indistinguishable, TRBV6-2 and TRBV6-3 among them, were omitted from analysis. An analysis that came later showed most CMV-associated TCR beta chains appearing HLA-restricted.

V lost 0 bases and J 2 bases, leaving 11 bases between the germline ends. Germline loops: CDR1 KGHSH, CDR2 LQKENI. The CDR3 is 15 residues long. As to this clone: Its cognate antigen is unknown. The sample contains more than one DNA sequence encoding this CDR3.

Both 60 Vbeta primers and 13 Jbeta primers went into the PCR. Sequencing was performed with immunoSEQ multiplex PCR; in TCRdb, only in-frame clones are kept and a portion is missing. The sample shows about 190,000 clones, 70% to 75% of them seen only once. The clonotype was recovered from a young man in good health and CMV-seropositive. The V call is TRBV18, the J call TRBJ2-7; D might be TRBD2 (5 bases). Sample: PBMCs. The CDR3 spells CASSPPAGAAYEQYF. CDR3 bases: TGTGCCAGCTCACCACCGGCGGGTGCGGCCTACGAGCAGTACTTC.